Listed below are T cell receptor beta chains from one sample, sequenced in a study of cytomegalovirus exposure and HLA in healthy donors. Profiling relied on immunoSEQ multiplex PCR, and the TCRdb table lists in-frame clones only, not all of them. The table lists some 110,000 clones, around 70% of them singletons, with roughly 4.4% in the top ten. What was sequenced was PBMCs. The origin of the receptors is a man aged 25-40 years in good health and CMV-seropositive. Each CDR3 is given with its conserved first and last residue. The order of the fields is V gene, clone size, D gene, J gene, CDR3 protein, CDR3 DNA. A D gene is named only where the DNA matches it firmly. Expanded clones get a size class; other rows say once, few or many, or leave the size out.

>TRBV2|few|TRBD2|TRBJ2-5
CASRLAGGETQYF
TGTGCCAGCAGACTAGCGGGGGGAGAGACCCAGTACTTC
>TRBV6-1|-|TRBD1|TRBJ2-3
CASSWTGESTDTQYF
TGTGCCAGCAGTTGGACAGGCGAGAGCACAGATACGCAGTATTTT
>TRBV5-1|-|-|TRBJ1-1
CASSGGQTFNTEAFF
TGCGCCAGCAGCGGAGGACAGACCTTTAACACTGAAGCTTTCTTT
>TRBV10-1|-|TRBD2|TRBJ2-3
CASRASGGAHTQYF
TGCGCCAGCAGGGCTAGCGGGGGGGCGCATACGCAGTATTTT
>TRBV7-9|-|TRBD1|TRBJ2-3
CASSRTGTDTQYF
TGTGCCAGCAGCCGGACAGGGACAGATACGCAGTATTTT
>TRBV23-1|-|-|TRBJ2-3
CAILPGLGTDTQYF
TGCGCCATCCTCCCGGGGTTGGGCACAGATACGCAGTATTTT
>TRBV27|few|-|TRBJ1-1
CASSPMAGNTEAFF
TGTGCCAGCAGCCCTATGGCAGGGAACACTGAAGCTTTCTTT
>TRBV6-5|-|-|TRBJ1-2
CASSEPDRPYGYTF
TGTGCCAGCAGTGAACCAGACAGGCCTTATGGCTACACCTTC
>TRBV4-2|-|-|TRBJ2-1
CASSQASRDEQFF
TGTGCCAGCAGCCAAGCGTCGAGGGATGAGCAGTTCTTC
>TRBV6-5|-|-|TRBJ2-2
CASSLMYTGELFF
TGTGCCAGCAGTTTAATGTACACCGGGGAGCTGTTTTTT
>TRBV11-2|-|-|TRBJ2-5
CASSPEPQETQYF
TGTGCCAGCAGCCCCGAGCCCCAAGAGACCCAGTACTTC
>TRBV2|-|TRBD1|TRBJ2-2
CASKNAGTGETDTGELFF
TGTGCCAGCAAGAATGCCGGGACAGGGGAGACGGACACCGGGGAGCTGTTTTTT
>TRBV2|-|TRBD1|TRBJ1-1
CARDRGRTTEAFF
TGTGCCAGAGACAGGGGGCGTACCACTGAAGCTTTCTTT
>TRBV6-4|-|TRBD1|TRBJ2-3
CASSAGTGSTDTQYF
TGTGCCAGCAGTGCCGGGACAGGGTCAACAGATACGCAGTATTTT
>TRBV11-2|few|-|TRBJ2-2
CASSLVATPNTGELFF
TGTGCCAGCAGCTTAGTGGCGACACCGAACACCGGGGAGCTGTTTTTT
>TRBV28|-|-|TRBJ1-3
CASSFPGSSGNTIYF
TGTGCCAGCAGTTTCCCGGGAAGCTCTGGAAACACCATATATTTT
>TRBV7-7|few|TRBD1|TRBJ2-1
CASSLDRGGDNEQFF
TGTGCCAGCAGTCTAGACAGGGGGGGGGACAATGAGCAGTTCTTC
>TRBV11-2|-|TRBD1|TRBJ2-5
CASSWGDRAGETQYF
TGTGCCAGCAGCTGGGGGGACAGGGCGGGAGAGACCCAGTACTTC
>TRBV5-6|-|-|TRBJ2-3
CASSLMPGKPDTQYF
TGTGCCAGCAGCTTGATGCCTGGCAAACCAGATACGCAGTATTTT
>TRBV6-6|few|TRBD1|TRBJ2-3
CASSATGGEADTQYF
TGTGCCAGCAGCGCCACAGGGGGCGAGGCAGATACGCAGTATTTT
>TRBV27|-|TRBD1|TRBJ1-1
CASSFSQGALQAFF
TGTGCCAGCAGTTTCTCCCAGGGGGCCCTCCAAGCTTTCTTT
>TRBV2|-|-|TRBJ1-5
CASSEAGRNNQPQHF
TGTGCCAGCAGTGAAGCGGGGCGGAATAATCAGCCCCAGCATTTT
>TRBV5-1|-|TRBD2|TRBJ2-1
CASSPSSGAYNEQFF
TGCGCCAGCAGCCCGTCTAGCGGGGCCTACAATGAGCAGTTCTTC
>TRBV5-1|-|-|TRBJ1-5
CASSLGWGGLGPQHF
TGCGCCAGCAGCTTGGGGTGGGGGGGTCTGGGGCCCCAGCATTTT
>TRBV6-1|-|TRBD1|TRBJ2-2
CASSGDRGLSGELFF
TGTGCCAGCAGTGGTGACAGGGGGCTATCCGGGGAGCTGTTTTTT
>TRBV6-1|few|TRBD1|TRBJ1-5
CASSDLTGYQPQHF
TGTGCCAGCAGTGACCTGACAGGGTACCAGCCCCAGCATTTT
>TRBV4-1|-|-|TRBJ1-1
CASSQGPRGLDTEAFF
TGCGCCAGCAGCCAAGGCCCTCGGGGACTGGACACTGAAGCTTTCTTT
>TRBV10-3|-|TRBD1|TRBJ2-2
CATLGSRQGWPGELFF
TGTGCCACCCTGGGTAGCAGACAGGGCTGGCCCGGGGAGCTGTTTTTT